The 30 T cell receptor beta chains below were found in one sample sequenced in a study of PD-1 and CTLA-4 blockade in melanoma. The table came from immunoSEQ multiplex PCR; TCRdb's copy has only in-frame clones and leaves some out. The table includes approximately 7,200 clones, 75% to 90% detected once. The sample in question was CD8+ T cells from peripheral blood, obtained before anti-PD-1 treatment. The source is a human donor with melanoma.

The rearrangement links TRBV11-2 to TRBJ2-3, with D perhaps TRBD2 (5 bases). This CDR3 comprises 17 residues. V gave up 5 bases and J gave up 0 bases, with 18 bases separating them. Germline V CDR1 and CDR2: SGHAT, FQNNGV. The CDR3 sequence: CASSPRGADFSTDTQYF. DNA of the CDR3: TGTGCCAGCAGCCCTCGTGGAGCGGACTTTAGCACAGATACGCAGTATTTT.

The table lists this clone with a count of one. The chain has TRBV13 and TRBJ2-4; 7 bases fit TRBD2. The CDR3 runs 16 residues. Looked up from germline, CDR1 is PRHDT and CDR2 is FYEKMQ (reference sequence). V lost 4 bases to trimming and J lost 8 bases; unmatched junction nucleotides: 14. The CDR3 spells CASSSGGGRTWDIQYF. For the CDR3, the DNA is TGTGCCAGCAGCTCCGGCGGGGGACGAACGTGGGACATTCAGTACTTC.

The V gene is TRBV4-3, the J gene TRBJ1-1; a weak D match, TRBD1 (5 bases). The CDR3 spans 16 residues. Germline V gives CDR1 LGHNA, CDR2 YSLEER. Trimming took 0 bases from V and 4 from J, leaving 15 bases between them. CDR3 sequence reads: CASSQDLARAGTEAFF. The CDR3 bases are TGCGCCAGCAGCCAAGATCTCGCCAGGGCGGGCACTGAAGCTTTCTTT.

The CDR3 region is CASSYAAGPDNEQYF. CDR3 bases: TGTGCCAGCAGTTACGCCGCGGGCCCCGATAACGAGCAGTACTTC. The chain couples TRBV6-5 to TRBJ2-7, with a weak D call TRBD2 (5 bases). The V end was cut by 2 bases, the J end by 5 bases, with 16 bases between. CDR1 and CDR2 from the germline V gene are MNHEY and SVGAGI. This CDR3 comprises 15 residues.

The chain recombines TRBV5-6 with TRBJ2-7, with TRBD2 matching 10 bases. With V trimmed by 3 bases and J by 3 bases, 3 bases remained unmatched. Germline V CDR1 and CDR2: SGHDT, YYEEEE. The CDR3 consists of 14 residues. The CDR3 spells CASSSLAGGYEQYF. In DNA form, the CDR3 reads TGTGCCAGCAGCTCGTTAGCGGGAGGCTACGAGCAGTACTTC.

This sequence joins TRBV6-6 and TRBJ2-7, with D maybe TRBD2 (6 bases). This CDR3 is built from 13 residues. Trimming shortened V by 5 bases and J by 2 bases, and 10 bases separated the two germline ends. CDR1 is MNHNY, CDR2 SVGAGI, per germline (reference sequence). The CDR3 bases are TGTGCCAGCAGTCCGGGACTGACCTACGAGCAGTACTTC. Its translation is CASSPGLTYEQYF.

CDR3 DNA: TGTGCCAGCAGTTTCGGACAGCGCTACGAGCAGTACTTC. This codes for CASSFGQRYEQYF. The chain recombines TRBV6-5 with TRBJ2-7; TRBD1 might be the D (6 bases). The CDR3 spans 13 residues. Trimming removed 4 bases from V and 3 bases from J, with 10 bases in between. Looked up from germline, CDR1 is MNHEY and CDR2 is SVGAGI.

The CDR3 loop is CASSWDRFYEQYF. Here the CDR3 DNA reads TGTGCCAGCAGCTGGGACAGGTTCTACGAGCAGTACTTC. The chain uses TRBV7-8 and TRBJ2-7; 8 nucleotides agree with TRBD1. The germline V gene has CDR1 SGHVS and CDR2 FQNEAQ. V shed 4 bases, J shed 3 bases, and the junction held 2 bases outside the gene matches. This CDR3 comprises 13 residues.

The chain is built from TRBV2 and TRBJ2-5, with D hard to call. Trimming left V 0 bases short and J 0 bases short, with 11 bases between. The CDR3 length is 16 residues. Germline CDR1 is SNHLY and CDR2 is FYNNEI. CDR3: CASSEALRVYQETQYF. The CDR3, as DNA: TGTGCCAGCAGTGAAGCGCTTCGTGTGTACCAAGAGACCCAGTACTTC.

The chain recombines TRBV3-1 (or the pseudogene TRBV3-2) with TRBJ2-1; tentative D call: TRBD2 (5 bases). Germline values: CDR1 LGHDT, CDR2 YNNKEL (reference sequence). Deletions cut 4 bases from V and 6 bases from J, with 16 bases between. The CDR3 loop spans 15 amino acids. CDR3 sequence reads: CASSPGVPIRNEQFF. CDR3 coding DNA: TGTGCCAGCAGCCCCGGGGTTCCCATACGCAATGAGCAGTTCTTC.

This clone was recorded a few times. V is TRBV6-6 and J is TRBJ1-1; D remains unclear. The V and J ends lost 5 bases and 8 bases respectively, with 12 bases between them. The CDR3 runs 12 residues. Germline CDR1 is MNHNY and CDR2 is SVGAGI (reference sequence). CDR3 nucleotides: TGTGCCAGCAGTACCGACACGCGCGAAGCTTTCTTT. It specifies CASSTDTREAFF.

The chain uses TRBV5-6 and TRBJ2-3, with TRBD1 matching over 7 bases. CDR3 size: 16 residues. Germline V gene sequence: CDR1 SGHDT, CDR2 YYEEEE. After removal of 3 bases from V and 0 bases from J, the junction contained 7 bases not matched to a gene. CDR3 sequence: CASSSGGQVSTDTQYF. The CDR3 DNA sequence: TGTGCCAGCAGCTCAGGTGGACAGGTTAGCACAGATACGCAGTATTTT.

This chain links TRBV5-5 with TRBJ1-5; 12 bases agree with TRBD1. The CDR3 is 16 residues long. Losses at the gene ends were 4 bases for V and 2 bases for J; bases not matched to a gene: 4. The V gene's germline CDR1 is SGHKS and CDR2 YYEKEE (reference sequence). CDR3 nucleotides: TGTGCCAGCAGCACCGGGACAGGGGGCGGCAATCAGCCCCAGCATTTT. It codes for CASSTGTGGGNQPQHF. Looking up the rest from reference TRBV5-5 and TRBJ1-5 gives the full variable domain: DAGVTQSPTHLIKTRGQQVTLRCSPISGHKSVSWYQQVLGQGPQFIFQYYEKEERGRGNFPDRFSARQFPNYSSELNVNALLLGDSALYLCASSTGTGGGNQPQHFGDGTRLSIL.

The V and J genes are TRBV19 and TRBJ1-4, with TRBD1 matching over 7 bases. The V and J ends lost 6 bases and 6 bases, in that order; junction bases with no gene match: 16. CDR3 length: 17 residues. CDR1 and CDR2 from the germline V gene are LNHDA and SQIVND (reference sequence). DNA of the CDR3: TGTGCCAGTAGGGACTTAACAGGGGCCCAGGTTTATGAAAAACTGTTTTTT. Encoded protein: CASRDLTGAQVYEKLFF.

The chain has TRBV2 and TRBJ2-7; D unresolved. The V end lost 6 bases, the J end lost 1 base, and 10 bases lay between the germline ends. The germline gives CDR1 SNHLY, CDR2 FYNNEI. CDR3 length: 13 amino acids. The CDR3, as DNA: TGTGCCAGCAGAGTGTCAGTATCCTACGAGCAGTACTTC. Translating it yields CASRVSVSYEQYF.

The rearrangement links TRBV24-1 to TRBJ2-1, with 9 bases lining up with TRBD2. The CDR3 has 16 residues. Germline CDR1 KGHDR, CDR2 SFDVKD. The V gene end was trimmed by 4 bases and the J gene end by 6 bases; junction bases not matched to a gene: 9. This CDR3 reads CATSEQAGGTFNEQFF. CDR3 nucleotides: TGTGCCACCAGTGAACAAGCGGGAGGTACGTTCAATGAGCAGTTCTTC.

This clone was picked up a small number of times. The chain employs TRBV5-6 and TRBJ2-5, with D tentatively TRBD1 (7 bases). CDR3 length equals 16 residues. Germline values: CDR1 SGHDT, CDR2 YYEEEE. Between the trimmed V and J ends, which lost 5 bases and 3 bases, there was a span of 20 bases. As DNA, the CDR3 is TGTGCCAGCAGTTCGCGGGGACAGTCGTGGGAAGAGACCCAGTACTTC. This translates into CASSSRGQSWEETQYF.

The chain carries TRBV6-4 and TRBJ1-1; no clear D. Trimming removed 4 bases from V and 6 bases from J, with 12 bases in between. This CDR3 is built from 13 residues. Germline V gene data show CDR1 as MRHNA and CDR2 as SNTAGT. The CDR3 is CASSVIAGAEAFF. Here the CDR3 DNA reads TGTGCCAGCAGTGTTATCGCGGGAGCTGAAGCTTTCTTT.

Only a few counts were recorded for this clone. This rearrangement joins TRBV13 to TRBJ2-3, with 9 bases matching TRBD2. The CDR3 contains 16 residues. Germline CDR1 PRHDT, CDR2 FYEKMQ (reference sequence). Unmatched junction bases numbered 8, after V lost 5 bases and J lost 2 bases. For the CDR3, the DNA is TGTGCCAGCAGCCCGAGACTAGCGGACGACACAGATACGCAGTATTTT. Encoded protein: CASSPRLADDTDTQYF.

This clone is medium-sized (0.01 to 0.1%). CDR3 nucleotide sequence: TGTGCCAGCAGTTACTCTCTCGGATATAATTCACCCCTCCACTTT. Translating it yields CASSYSLGYNSPLHF. The chain couples TRBV6-2 or TRBV6-3 to TRBJ1-6, with D unclear. In germline, CDR1 is MNHEY, CDR2 SVGEGT. The CDR3 length is 15 residues. The V end lost 0 bases, the J end lost 4 bases, and 7 bases lay between the germline ends.

V is TRBV5-5 and J is TRBJ2-1; D unresolved. The ends were cut back, 3 bases at V and 7 bases at J, with 11 bases in the middle. Looked up from germline, CDR1 is SGHKS and CDR2 is YYEKEE (reference sequence). The CDR3 consists of 13 residues. DNA for the CDR3: TGTGCCAGCAGCTGGGCCCTTGGGAATGAGCAGTTCTTC. Translation: CASSWALGNEQFF.

This chain connects TRBV16 to TRBJ2-5; 9 positions match TRBD2. Germline-derived CDR1 and CDR2 are KGHSY and FQNENV. Trimming took 0 bases from V and 7 from J; bases not matched to a gene: 12. The CDR3 loop spans 17 amino acids. The chain's CDR3 is CASSQSPSGAPGATQYF. The DNA of the CDR3 is TGTGCCAGCAGCCAATCTCCTAGCGGGGCCCCCGGAGCGACCCAGTACTTC.

This chain uses TRBV11-3 with TRBJ2-1; the D is unclear. Per germline, CDR1 SGHNT and CDR2 YENEEA. V dropped 0 bases and J dropped 9 bases, with 6 bases sitting between them. The CDR3 is made up of 12 amino acids. CDR3 loop: CASSLDQTEQFF. The CDR3 DNA reads TGTGCCAGCAGCTTAGATCAGACTGAGCAGTTCTTC.

The rearrangement uses TRBV25-1 and TRBJ2-1; perhaps TRBD1 as D (7 bases). This CDR3 contains 15 residues. Germline V gene lookup returns CDR1 MGHDK and CDR2 SYGVNS. With 7 bases removed from V and 4 bases from J, the gap between germline ends came to 17 bases. The CDR3 region is CASTPWGDSYNEQFF. The CDR3 DNA is TGTGCCAGCACCCCCTGGGGGGACAGTTACAATGAGCAGTTCTTC.

The chain has TRBV4-1 and TRBJ2-6, with D possibly matching TRBD1 (6 bases). The germline V and J ends were trimmed by 0 bases and 2 bases, with 8 bases remaining between them. The length of the CDR3 is 16 residues. From germline, CDR1 is MGHRA and CDR2 YSYEKL. The CDR3 spells CASSQEQGAGANVLTF. DNA for the CDR3: TGCGCCAGCAGCCAAGAACAGGGCGCTGGGGCCAACGTCCTGACTTTC.

CDR3 protein: CASSPLESTQYF. DNA for the CDR3: TGTGCCAGCAGCCCCCTAGAGAGTACGCAGTATTTT. The chain carries TRBV28 and TRBJ2-3; D is uncertain. V lost 6 bases and J lost 8, with 12 bases in between. The length of the CDR3 is 12 residues. Germline V gives CDR1 MDHEN, CDR2 SYDVKM.

The J gene is TRBJ1-2, the V gene TRBV7-8; D remains unclear. V dropped 4 bases and J dropped 3 bases, with 9 bases sitting between them. Germline CDR1 and CDR2: SGHVS and FQNEAQ. The CDR3 has 13 amino acids. The CDR3 region is CASSSGPHYGYTF. CDR3 nucleotides: TGTGCCAGCAGCTCAGGACCGCACTATGGCTACACCTTC.

The rearrangement links TRBV6-4 to TRBJ2-5; 10 positions match TRBD1. Germline trimming cut 6 bases from V and 5 bases from J; bases unmatched to any gene: 9. Per the germline V gene, CDR1 is MRHNA and CDR2 is SNTAGT. The length of the CDR3 is 15 residues. CDR3 sequence (DNA): TGTGCCAGCAGCCCCGGGACAGGGGATATGGAGACCCAGTACTTC. It translates to CASSPGTGDMETQYF.

The chain links TRBV12-3 or TRBV12-4 to TRBJ2-7; D call uncertain. The CDR3 has 12 residues. The germline V and J ends were trimmed by 5 bases and 3 bases, with 8 bases remaining between them. In DNA, the CDR3 is TGTGCCAGCAGTCCCACCTTCTACGAGCAGTACTTC. This sequence encodes CASSPTFYEQYF.

This chain connects TRBV13 to TRBJ2-7; 7 bases map to TRBD1. This CDR3 has 16 amino acids. Germline trimming cut 4 bases from V and 5 bases from J; bases unmatched to any gene: 14. Per the germline V gene, CDR1 is PRHDT and CDR2 is FYEKMQ (reference sequence). CDR3: CASSSMRQGVSDEQYF. The CDR3 DNA follows: TGTGCCAGCAGCTCAATGAGACAGGGTGTTTCCGACGAGCAGTACTTC.